A selection of T cell receptor beta chains follows, all from one sample in a study of cytomegalovirus exposure and HLA in healthy donors. Clones were sequenced by immunoSEQ multiplex PCR, and TCRdb holds only the in-frame ones, with some missing. The sample has roughly 150,000 clones; around three quarters are singletons. The sequencing input was PBMCs. These receptors all stem from a male donor in good health and CMV-seronegative. Each CDR3 is given with its conserved first and last residue. D genes are given only for firm matches. The size of a clone is reported for some rows only, either as once, few or many, or as a class for expanded clones.

j_gene: TRBJ2-2; v_gene: TRBV2; len: 14; d_gene: NA; abundance: NA; CDR3aa: CASSEGTLTGELFF; CDR3nt: TGTGCCAGCAGTGAAGGAACACTAACCGGGGAGCTGTTTTTT
j_gene: TRBJ1-5; v_gene: TRBV28; len: 14; d_gene: NA; abundance: few; CDR3aa: CASSFPPGYQPQHF; CDR3nt: TGTGCCAGCAGTTTTCCCCCAGGTTATCAGCCCCAGCATTTT
j_gene: TRBJ2-1; v_gene: TRBV30; len: 11; d_gene: NA; abundance: few; CDR3aa: CAWSPRDEQFF; CDR3nt: TGTGCCTGGAGTCCCAGGGATGAGCAGTTCTTC
j_gene: TRBJ2-5; v_gene: TRBV7-2; len: 13; d_gene: NA; abundance: NA; CDR3aa: CASAGGIQETQYF; CDR3nt: TGTGCCAGCGCCGGGGGAATCCAAGAGACCCAGTACTTC
j_gene: TRBJ2-5; v_gene: TRBV28; len: 15; d_gene: TRBD2; abundance: NA; CDR3aa: CASSLPGGGRETQYF; CDR3nt: TGTGCCAGCAGTTTACCTGGGGGGGGTCGTGAGACCCAGTACTTC
j_gene: TRBJ2-7; v_gene: TRBV19; len: 14; d_gene: NA; abundance: NA; CDR3aa: CASSIRRSSDEQYF; CDR3nt: TGTGCCAGTAGTATAAGGAGGAGCAGCGATGAGCAGTACTTC
j_gene: TRBJ2-1; v_gene: TRBV7-2; len: 15; d_gene: TRBD2; abundance: NA; CDR3aa: CASSARTSGYNEQFF; CDR3nt: TGTGCCAGCAGCGCCAGGACTAGCGGCTACAATGAGCAGTTCTTC
j_gene: TRBJ1-5; v_gene: TRBV6-1; len: 14; d_gene: NA; abundance: few; CDR3aa: CASSERGEAGPQHF; CDR3nt: TGTGCCAGCAGTGAACGCGGCGAGGCTGGGCCCCAGCATTTT
j_gene: TRBJ1-2; v_gene: TRBV7-2; len: 16; d_gene: TRBD1; abundance: NA; CDR3aa: CASSSYSRQGNYGYTF; CDR3nt: TGTGCCAGCAGCTCCTACTCAAGACAGGGTAACTATGGCTACACCTTC
j_gene: TRBJ2-3; v_gene: TRBV28; len: 15; d_gene: TRBD2; abundance: once; CDR3aa: CASWVSGRSTDTQYF; CDR3nt: TGTGCCAGCTGGGTTAGCGGGAGATCTACAGATACGCAGTATTTT
j_gene: TRBJ2-7; v_gene: TRBV30; len: 12; d_gene: NA; abundance: NA; CDR3aa: CATVSGVYEQYF; CDR3nt: TGTGCCACTGTTTCCGGGGTATACGAGCAGTACTTC
j_gene: TRBJ2-1; v_gene: TRBV30; len: 13; d_gene: NA; abundance: NA; CDR3aa: CAWGGVGGGEQFF; CDR3nt: TGTGCCTGGGGCGGCGTTGGGGGCGGCGAGCAGTTCTTC
j_gene: TRBJ2-1; v_gene: TRBV10-3; len: 15; d_gene: NA; abundance: NA; CDR3aa: CAISDLGRVVNEQFF; CDR3nt: TGTGCCATCAGTGACCTTGGCAGGGTCGTCAATGAGCAGTTCTTC
j_gene: TRBJ2-1; v_gene: TRBV9; len: 18; d_gene: NA; abundance: NA; CDR3aa: CASSVVPGAGRYYNEQFF; CDR3nt: TGTGCCAGCAGCGTAGTTCCCGGTGCGGGGCGCTACTACAATGAGCAGTTCTTC
j_gene: TRBJ1-4; v_gene: TRBV18; len: 19; d_gene: TRBD1; abundance: NA; CDR3aa: CASSPRTGEILATNEKLFF; CDR3nt: TGTGCCAGCTCACCTAGGACAGGGGAAATCCTTGCAACTAATGAAAAACTGTTTTTT
j_gene: TRBJ1-5; v_gene: TRBV4-1; len: 17; d_gene: TRBD1; abundance: NA; CDR3aa: CASSQDSNRGVNQPQHF; CDR3nt: TGCGCCAGCAGCCAAGATTCTAACAGGGGCGTCAATCAGCCCCAGCATTTT
j_gene: TRBJ2-1; v_gene: TRBV7-9; len: 15; d_gene: TRBD2; abundance: NA; CDR3aa: CASSLGDGRQNEQFF; CDR3nt: TGTGCCAGCAGCTTAGGCGACGGGAGGCAAAATGAGCAGTTCTTC
j_gene: TRBJ2-1; v_gene: TRBV5-8; len: 15; d_gene: TRBD2; abundance: NA; CDR3aa: CASTQAGVSYNEQFF; CDR3nt: TGTGCCAGCACCCAAGCGGGAGTCAGCTACAATGAGCAGTTCTTC
j_gene: TRBJ1-1; v_gene: TRBV5-1; len: 15; d_gene: NA; abundance: NA; CDR3aa: CASSPRTVRNTEAFF; CDR3nt: TGCGCCAGCAGCCCTAGGACAGTGAGGAACACTGAAGCTTTCTTT
j_gene: TRBJ2-7; v_gene: TRBV2; len: 15; d_gene: TRBD1; abundance: few; CDR3aa: CASRGGQGGLYEQYF; CDR3nt: TGTGCCAGCAGGGGGGGACAGGGTGGACTCTACGAGCAGTACTTC
j_gene: TRBJ2-3; v_gene: TRBV7-3; len: 12; d_gene: NA; abundance: NA; CDR3aa: CASSSSTDTQYF; CDR3nt: TGTGCCAGCAGCTCATCCACAGATACGCAGTATTTT
j_gene: TRBJ2-7; v_gene: TRBV6-5; len: 16; d_gene: NA; abundance: NA; CDR3aa: CASSYSEHDGSYEQYF; CDR3nt: TGTGCCAGCAGTTACTCAGAACACGATGGCTCCTACGAGCAGTACTTC
j_gene: TRBJ2-7; v_gene: TRBV2; len: 14; d_gene: TRBD1; abundance: NA; CDR3aa: CASSLPGQGYEQYF; CDR3nt: TGTGCCAGCAGTCTCCCGGGACAGGGTTACGAGCAGTACTTC
j_gene: TRBJ1-5; v_gene: TRBV7-8; len: 14; d_gene: NA; abundance: NA; CDR3aa: CASSRLGFGQPQHF; CDR3nt: TGTGCCAGCAGTAGACTTGGGTTCGGTCAGCCCCAGCATTTT
j_gene: TRBJ1-2; v_gene: TRBV16; len: 14; d_gene: NA; abundance: NA; CDR3aa: CASSQLPWASGYTF; CDR3nt: TGTGCCAGCAGCCAACTTCCCTGGGCCTCTGGCTACACCTTC
j_gene: TRBJ2-5; v_gene: TRBV6-1; len: 14; d_gene: NA; abundance: NA; CDR3aa: CASSPGTLQETQYF; CDR3nt: TGTGCCAGCAGTCCCGGGACACTTCAAGAGACCCAGTACTTC
j_gene: TRBJ1-5; v_gene: TRBV11-2; len: 14; d_gene: NA; abundance: once; CDR3aa: CASSPPGEGQPQHF; CDR3nt: TGTGCCAGCAGCCCCCCGGGGGAGGGTCAGCCCCAGCATTTT
j_gene: TRBJ2-7; v_gene: TRBV6-5; len: 14; d_gene: TRBD1; abundance: few; CDR3aa: CASSLGQPSYEQYF; CDR3nt: TGTGCCAGCAGTTTGGGACAGCCCTCCTACGAGCAGTACTTC
j_gene: TRBJ2-1; v_gene: TRBV25-1; len: 14; d_gene: TRBD2; abundance: NA; CDR3aa: CASSAGREWDEQFF; CDR3nt: TGTGCCAGCAGTGCGGGGCGGGAGTGGGATGAGCAGTTCTTC
j_gene: TRBJ1-3; v_gene: TRBV5-1; len: 14; d_gene: NA; abundance: NA; CDR3aa: CASRLESSGNTIYF; CDR3nt: TGCGCCAGCAGGCTTGAGAGCTCTGGAAACACCATATATTTT
j_gene: TRBJ1-2; v_gene: TRBV27; len: 18; d_gene: TRBD1; abundance: NA; CDR3aa: CASSLSTDRGYPGYGYTF; CDR3nt: TGTGCCAGCAGTTTATCCACGGACAGGGGGTATCCAGGCTATGGCTACACCTTC
j_gene: TRBJ2-7; v_gene: TRBV10-3; len: 13; d_gene: TRBD1; abundance: NA; CDR3aa: CAIRLGQGGEQYF; CDR3nt: TGTGCCATCAGGCTGGGACAGGGGGGCGAGCAGTACTTC
j_gene: TRBJ2-7; v_gene: TRBV27; len: 15; d_gene: NA; abundance: few; CDR3aa: CASSLYYGGPGEQYF; CDR3nt: TGTGCCAGCAGTTTATATTACGGGGGGCCCGGTGAGCAGTACTTC
j_gene: TRBJ2-7; v_gene: TRBV7-9; len: 14; d_gene: TRBD2; abundance: NA; CDR3aa: CASRSSGGFYEQYF; CDR3nt: TGTGCCAGCAGAAGCAGCGGGGGGTTTTACGAGCAGTACTTC
j_gene: TRBJ2-5; v_gene: TRBV28; len: 15; d_gene: NA; abundance: NA; CDR3aa: CASSLPDRFQETQYF; CDR3nt: TGTGCCAGCAGTTTACCCGACAGGTTCCAAGAGACCCAGTACTTC